This entry features one TCR beta chain sequence. The clone's antigen remains unknown. Base qualities are missing; no much larger clone stands one base away. Libraries were built with 5' RACE. Sequencing was carried out with an Illumina HiSeq 2000. Template switching added a universal primer binding site, and the final cDNA carried a unique molecular identifier that allowed TCR cDNA molecules to be counted accurately. Specific primers in the conserved constant-segment region were used to synthesize first-strand cDNA for TCR alpha and beta chains. To control for contamination, every cDNA library was double barcoded, receiving both a SMART-Mk sample barcode and Illumina barcodes. TruSeq adapter sequences along with Illumina sample barcodes were introduced in two successive PCR steps. The Illumina HiSeq platform was used with custom primers to sequence TCR alpha and beta cDNA libraries. In the authors' own workflow: Raw reads were processed with MiGEC to extract unique molecular identifiers, and MiXCR was used to determine CDR3 positions. For each individual, recombination models were inferred using an EM algorithm with the repgenHMM and IGoR tools. Shared clonotypes were analyzed with the tcR package in R, and sharing was normalized by the product of cloneset sizes. To study raw recombination free of thymic and clonal selection effects, out-of-frame nonproductive sequences were analyzed. TCRdb took the public reads, trimmed them with fastp at Q25, ran MiXCR for clone calling and kept in-frame beta chains. Each record represents a unique CDR3 protein, reported with the most common genes and DNA among its rows. The V and J calls here are based on TCRdb, not the publication. This sample holds about 720,000 distinct CDR3 sequences; 15% to 20% were observed only once. Under 15% of the sample goes to the ten largest clones.

Taken from the germline V gene, the CDR1 and CDR2 loops are KGHDR and SFDVKD. V loses 3 bases, J loses 2 bases, and the germline ends lie 13 bases apart. Spanning cysteine to phenylalanine, the CDR3 consists of 15 amino acids. The read is trimmed to its CDR3 DNA, 45 bases read in frame from base 1. This entry belongs to a study of identical twins (dated by TCRdb to the mid-2010s). Study-level background: To test whether fetal clonotypes persist, the study used deep sequencing on TCR alpha and beta repertoires from monozygotic twins, unrelated adults of various ages, and cord blood. To rule out contamination, the twin experiments were replicated at different times with different library preparation protocols.

General conclusions and limits of the study: Out-of-frame TCR alpha sequences shared between twins showed an excess of low generation-probability sequences compared with coincidental sharing between unrelated individuals. Invariant T cells such as MAIT and iNKT could partly confound zero-insertion analyses, though diverse VJ usage argued against this for most clonotypes. Abundant cord blood beta clonotypes had fewer insertions, young adult naive repertoires showed a similar but weaker trend, and memory repertoires showed no such trend. Recombination models systematically underestimated out-of-frame TCR alpha sharing in monozygotic twins but agreed with sharing between unrelated individuals. In beta out-of-frame sequences, excess twin sharing was weaker, because having fewer shared sequences lowered the signal-to-noise ratio. Conclusions relied on cross-sectional statistical analysis, since the same donors could not be followed over many years.

All donors were healthy Caucasians. The twin cohort consisted of three pairs of female monozygotic twins, all aged roughly 18 to 29 years. Peripheral blood mononuclear cells were used as the source from which RNA for TCR libraries was isolated. This sample also appeared in a second study, on T cells expressing NK-cell markers. As that second study puts it: TCR beta-chain repertoires were profiled in sorted CD3+CD56+NKG2C+, CD3+CD56+NKG2C- and CD3+CD56-NKG2C+ T-cell subsets from fewer than 10 donors. Among the eight sequenced donors, only one was HCMV-seronegative, while the other seven were HCMV-seropositive. To restrict sorting to alphabetaTCR-expressing T cells, an anti-gammadeltaTCR antibody was added in several experiments. For six donors, the dominant CD3+CD56+NKG2C+ clonotypes were among the top 10 CD8+ clonotypes and accounted for about 1.0-7.5% of CD8+ T cells. Those dominant clonotypes were again the most abundant among CD3+CD56-NKG2C+ cells in four donors, at 28.3-60.1%. Whether the expanded NKG2C-expressing T cell clones were specific for HCMV antigens was left unclear. All eight donors whose samples were sequenced were randomly selected healthy volunteers, three of them men and five women. HCMV serostatus was determined by detecting HCMV-specific IgG in serum with a commercial ELISA kit. Bulk peripheral blood T-cell repertoires were additionally sequenced from unsorted PBMC for about six donors. MIGEC was used to demultiplex reads and group reads by UMI, and MiTCR was used to assemble and quantify clonotypes. To exclude erroneous sequences, any TCR cDNA sequence not supported by at least two reads was discarded. Downstream repertoire analysis used the tcR package, and clonotypes were matched across fractions by CDR3 nucleotide sequence plus V segment. VDJmatch was used to annotate antigen specificity against VDJdb, with one amino acid substitution in CDR3 permitted.

Sequenced: PBMCs. This sequence was found in a woman in her late teens or twenties in good health. The rearrangement joined TRBV24-1 to TRBJ2-7, with TRBD1 as a weak D call on 6 bases. The sequenced DNA: TGTGCCACCAGTGATCCCCTCCAGGGGACCTACGAGCAGTACTTC. Its amino acids are CATSDPLQGTYEQYF.